This TCR beta chain was profiled in a study of T cells in Graves' hyperthyroidism and ophthalmopathy. Study outcomes and limitations: Classification by a 13 V-J model distinguished ophthalmopathy from stable hyperthyroidism. Researchers found most expanded thyroid clonotypes above 0.001 in blood as well. Ophthalmopathy prediction by the model preceded onset by a median roughly 6 months.

This clonotype was detected only a few times. Its antigen remains unknown. The CDR3 contains 13 residues. V lost 3 bases and J lost 9, with 12 bases in between. Germline CDR1 is SGHDT and CDR2 is YYEEEE. Amplification yielded TCR beta CDR3 regions, with RNA transcripts as the source. A set of HTBI primers served as the primers for a first-round RT-PCR of the TCR CDR3. TCRdb recomputed calls from the multiplex PCR reads with MiXCR, one row per CDR3 protein. The sample contains some 740,000 distinct CDR3 sequences, approximately 15% of which appear only once. What was sequenced was blood. The receptor was derived from a woman younger than 35 with Graves' hyperthyroidism. V is TRBV5-6 and J is TRBJ1-4; D possibly corresponds to TRBD1 (6 bases). In DNA form, the CDR3 reads TGTGCCAGCAGCTCGGGTGGGGGCCAAAAACTGTTTTTT. This translates into CASSSGGGQKLFF.